Below are 20 T cell receptor beta chains sequenced from a single sample in a study of T-cell reconstitution after alpha-beta-depleted transplantation in children. TCRbeta library construction was performed incorporating unique molecular identifiers. TCRdb re-derived calls from the PCR reads in MiXCR, one entry per CDR3 protein. The sample has around 200,000 distinct CDR3 sequences; 8.5% to 10% are singletons. The sample consisted of PBMCs from the stem cell graft donor, taken from the stem cell graft. These receptors all stem from a human donor who donated a stem cell graft to a child with acute lymphoblastic leukemia.

The rearrangement uses TRBV19 and TRBJ2-7; tentative D call: TRBD2 (6 bases). V lost 5 bases and J 2 bases, leaving 19 bases between the germline ends. This CDR3 has 16 amino acids. Germline CDR1 and CDR2: LNHDA and SQIVND (reference sequence). CDR3 protein: CASSAFDTGDPYEQYF. The CDR3 DNA reads as TGTGCCAGTAGTGCCTTCGACACGGGAGATCCCTACGAGCAGTACTTC.

This clonotype appeared a few times. The CDR3 loop reads CASSQSGLSNSPLHF. CDR3 bases: TGTGCCAGCAGCCAATCGGGACTGTCGAATTCACCCCTCCACTTT. The chain carries TRBV3-1 and TRBJ1-6; D may be TRBD1 (5 bases). Germline V gene data show CDR1 as LGHDT and CDR2 as YNNKEL (reference sequence). The V and J ends lost 2 bases and 7 bases respectively, with 12 bases between them. This CDR3 spans 15 amino acids.

The chain recombines TRBV3-1 with TRBJ1-5, with D unresolved. Germline V gene sequence: CDR1 LGHDT, CDR2 YNNKEL (reference sequence). V dropped 1 base and J dropped 3 bases, with 10 bases sitting between them. The CDR3 contains 15 residues. CDR3 nucleotides: TGTGCCAGCAGCCAAGGAGAGGGAATCAATCAGCCCCAGCATTTT. The encoded protein is CASSQGEGINQPQHF.

This clonotype was recorded many times. The chain uses TRBV7-2 and TRBJ1-1, with D hard to call. The V end lost 7 bases, the J end lost 1 base, and 10 bases lay between the germline ends. The CDR3 spans 13 residues. Germline values: CDR1 SGHTA, CDR2 FQGNSA. The CDR3 DNA is TGTGCCAGCAAGGAAGCAAAGAACACTGAAGCTTTCTTT. Amino acid sequence: CASKEAKNTEAFF.

This clonotype was counted ten times or more. The chain employs TRBV20-1 and TRBJ2-1; the D gene could be TRBD1 or TRBD2 (5 bases each). V was cut by 3 bases and J by 7 bases, with 22 bases left in between. Germline assignment: CDR1 DFQATT and CDR2 SNEGSKA (reference sequence). The CDR3 runs 16 residues. The CDR3 DNA sequence: TGCAGTGCTAGCGGACTCTACCCGGGGTGGGGGAATGAGCAGTTCTTC. It yields the protein CSASGLYPGWGNEQFF.

The chain combines TRBV4-3 with TRBJ2-6; D may be TRBD1 (5 bases). From germline, CDR1 is LGHNA and CDR2 YSLEER. Trimming pared 0 bases from V and 0 bases from J, leaving 9 bases between. The CDR3 extends over 17 amino acids. The CDR3 DNA is TGCGCCAGCAGCCAAGATGACAGCCCCTCTGGGGCCAACGTCCTGACTTTC. Translated, it gives CASSQDDSPSGANVLTF.

V usage is TRBV20-1 and J usage is TRBJ1-2; D is perhaps TRBD1 (6 bases). The CDR3 consists of 13 residues. CDR1 is DFQATT and CDR2 is SNEGSKA in the germline V gene (reference sequence). V gave up 4 bases and J gave up 4 bases, with 13 bases separating them. The CDR3 DNA follows: TGCAGTGCTACCACGGACAGTTCCTATGGCTACACCTTC. Its protein product is CSATTDSSYGYTF.

As regards this clonotype: One end of the junction does not line up with germline, which may come from a read error. The gene calls are TRBV5-1 and TRBJ1-2, with 8 bases aligning to TRBD1. The CDR3 has 14 amino acids. Germline V gene lookup returns CDR1 SGHRS and CDR2 YFSETQ. This CDR3 reads CASVHSDRDGKGAF. The CDR3 DNA sequence: TGCGCCAGCGTGCATTCGGACAGGGACGGTAAAGGGGCCTTC.

Ten or more counts support this clonotype. This chain uses TRBV5-1 with TRBJ1-1, with 7 bases matching TRBD1. V lost 5 bases and J lost 2; bases outside the gene matches: 12. The CDR3 extends over 16 amino acids. Looked up from germline, CDR1 is SGHRS and CDR2 is YFSETQ. This CDR3 reads CASSFFLGTDNTEAFF. The CDR3 DNA reads as TGCGCCAGCAGTTTTTTCTTAGGGACAGATAACACTGAAGCTTTCTTT.

This clonotype was counted only a few times. This rearrangement joins TRBV12-3 or TRBV12-4 to TRBJ1-5; no definite D call. The ends were cut back, 8 bases at V and 0 bases at J, with 5 bases in the middle. This CDR3 is 12 amino acids long. CDR3 bases: TGTGCCAGCCGGGTTAGCAATCAGCCCCAGCATTTT. The encoded protein is CASRVSNQPQHF.

This clonotype was seen repeatedly, ten times or more. This sequence joins TRBV4-1 and TRBJ2-3, with 10 bases that match TRBD1. Looked up from germline, CDR1 is MGHRA and CDR2 is YSYEKL. The trim removed 0 bases at V and 0 bases at J, leaving 15 bases unmatched. CDR3 length equals 21 residues. Here the CDR3 reads CASSQEWWTGGYSRSTDTQYF. Written as DNA, the CDR3 is TGCGCCAGCAGCCAAGAATGGTGGACAGGGGGGTACTCGCGGAGCACAGATACGCAGTATTTT.

This clonotype was counted between two and nine times. The chain combines TRBV20-1 with TRBJ2-2; D unresolved. The V end was cut by 3 bases, the J end by 4 bases, with 3 bases between. CDR1 is DFQATT and CDR2 is SNEGSKA in the germline V gene (reference sequence). The CDR3 consists of 11 residues. CDR3 sequence (DNA): TGCAGTGCTAGCGGCACCGGGGAGCTGTTTTTT. It specifies CSASGTGELFF.

The chain uses TRBV6-4 and TRBJ2-3; perhaps TRBD2 as D (7 bases). In germline, CDR1 is MRHNA, CDR2 SNTAGT. V gave up 10 bases and J gave up 3 bases, with 26 bases separating them. The CDR3 sequence is 17 residues long. The CDR3 nucleotides read TGTGCCACCCGGGGAGGGGGACCGTTCCCGGCGACAGATACGCAGTATTTT. It codes for CATRGGGPFPATDTQYF.

This clonotype was observed a few times. This rearrangement joins TRBV2 to TRBJ1-5, with D possibly matching TRBD1 (6 bases). Germline V gene data show CDR1 as SNHLY and CDR2 as FYNNEI. Trimming took 4 bases from V and 2 from J, leaving 12 bases between them. The CDR3 is 15 residues long. In DNA form, the CDR3 reads TGTGCCAGCAGTGTGGGGGACAACCGCAATCAGCCCCAGCATTTT. Amino acids: CASSVGDNRNQPQHF.

This clonotype was seen a handful of times. J is TRBJ2-2 and V is TRBV6-1; D gene ambiguous. Trimming took 6 bases from V and 6 from J, leaving 11 bases between them. In germline, CDR1 is MNHNS, CDR2 SASEGT. The CDR3 loop spans 13 amino acids. CDR3 coding DNA: TGTGCCAGCAGCCCTTTTGTGGCCGGGGAGCTGTTTTTT. Translation gives CASSPFVAGELFF.

This clonotype was detected many times. The chain joins TRBV7-6 to TRBJ2-4; 12 nucleotides agree with TRBD1. Germline V gene lookup returns CDR1 SGHVS and CDR2 FNYEAQ. The CDR3 is made up of 18 amino acids. V dropped 5 bases and J dropped 2; count of bases not matched to a gene: 10. The CDR3 loop is CASSPGQGARETKNIQYF. Written as DNA, the CDR3 is TGTGCCAGCAGCCCGGGACAGGGGGCGCGTGAGACCAAAAACATTCAGTACTTC.

The chain carries TRBV5-1 and TRBJ2-5, with TRBD2 identical over 10 bases. J lost 1 base, V lost 3 bases, and 6 bases had no gene match. The V gene's germline CDR1 is SGHRS and CDR2 YFSETQ. The length of the CDR3 is 16 residues. The CDR3 region is CASSWRIAGGQETQYF. The CDR3 nucleotides read TGCGCCAGCAGCTGGCGCATAGCGGGGGGCCAAGAGACCCAGTACTTC.

J is TRBJ1-3 and V is TRBV29-1; no firm D call. Trimming cost V 4 bases and J 8 bases, with 12 bases left between them. CDR1 is SQVTM, CDR2 ANQGSEA, per germline. This CDR3 region has 12 residues. CDR3 nucleotides: TGCAGCGTTGCCGGGAATTGGGACACCATATATTTT. Residues: CSVAGNWDTIYF.

The chain is built from TRBV20-1 and TRBJ1-6, with no clear D. V dropped 5 bases and J dropped 7 bases, with 15 bases sitting between them. The CDR3 is 14 amino acids. Germline CDR1 DFQATT, CDR2 SNEGSKA (reference sequence). CDR3 loop: CSARPGPTNSPLHF. The DNA for the CDR3 is TGCAGTGCTCGGCCGGGCCCAACAAATTCACCCCTCCACTTT.

Only a few counts were recorded for this clonotype. The rearrangement links TRBV10-2 to TRBJ2-5; TRBD1 is a possible D gene (6 bases). The germline CDR1 and CDR2 sequences are WSHSY and SAAADI. The CDR3 loop spans 12 amino acids. Deletions cut 10 bases from V and 5 bases from J, with 14 bases between. The CDR3 DNA reads TGCGCCACTTCCGGGCAGGGGGAGACCCAGTACTTC. It translates to CATSGQGETQYF.